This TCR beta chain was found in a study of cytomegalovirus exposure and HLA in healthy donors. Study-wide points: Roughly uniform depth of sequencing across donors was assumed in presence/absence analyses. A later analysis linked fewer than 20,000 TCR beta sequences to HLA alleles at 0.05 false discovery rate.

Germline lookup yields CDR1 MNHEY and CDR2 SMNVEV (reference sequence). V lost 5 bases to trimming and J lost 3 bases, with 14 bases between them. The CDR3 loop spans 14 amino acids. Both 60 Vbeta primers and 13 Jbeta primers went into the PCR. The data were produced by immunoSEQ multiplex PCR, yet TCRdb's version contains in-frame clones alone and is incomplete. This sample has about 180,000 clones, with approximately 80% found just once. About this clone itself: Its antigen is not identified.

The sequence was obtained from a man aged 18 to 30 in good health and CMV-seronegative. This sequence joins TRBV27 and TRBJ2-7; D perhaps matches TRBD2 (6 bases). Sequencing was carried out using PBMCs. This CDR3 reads CASSLARGSYEQYF. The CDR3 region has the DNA TGTGCCAGCAGTCTCGCCCGGGGGAGCTACGAGCAGTACTTC.